Sequencing of this TCR beta chain was carried out in a study of blood T cell repertoires in COVID-19. This clone has ten or more counts. Germline V gene lookup returns CDR1 MRHNA and CDR2 SNTAGT. V was clipped by 7 bases and J by 3 bases, with 9 bases between them. There are 13 residues in the CDR3. Generated by immunoSEQ multiplex PCR, the TCRdb table keeps only in-frame clones and is missing some. The sample holds some 210,000 clones, approximately 80% seen once. Sequencing input: PBMCs or T cells enriched from blood (not recorded which). This TCR was sampled from a man aged 35 to 55 who had recovered from COVID-19. The rearrangement joins TRBV6-4 to TRBJ2-2, with D unclear. CDR3 region: CASKSEDTGELFF. The CDR3 DNA follows: TGTGCCAGCAAGTCAGAGGACACCGGGGAGCTGTTTTTT.